The sequence of this T cell receptor (beta chain) was determined in a study of beta chain features in type 1 diabetes. General study findings and limits: These data did not resolve whether HLA type affects TCRB rearrangement.

In total, each donor contributed a single heparinised blood draw that averaged about 100 mL. Populations obtained by sorting all exceeded 98% purity. V lost 0 bases and J lost 2, with 11 bases in between. This CDR3 contains 15 residues. Germline V lookup: CDR1 SGDLS, CDR2 YYNGEE. This clone was seen a few times. Its specificity is unknown. Investigators reverse transcribed all isolated RNA, so they sequenced expressed TCRB transcripts. Method: immunoSEQ multiplex PCR; TCRdb's copy keeps in-frame clones and lacks some. The sample lists approximately 160,000 clones, around 8% occurring once. Source material: central memory CD4+ T cells from blood. The chain uses TRBV9 and TRBJ2-5, with D perhaps TRBD2 (5 bases). The sequence was obtained from a man between 18 and 35 years old in good health. CDR3 in DNA: TGTGCCAGCAGCGTAGAAGGGAGAAGTCAAGAGACCCAGTACTTC. It specifies CASSVEGRSQETQYF.